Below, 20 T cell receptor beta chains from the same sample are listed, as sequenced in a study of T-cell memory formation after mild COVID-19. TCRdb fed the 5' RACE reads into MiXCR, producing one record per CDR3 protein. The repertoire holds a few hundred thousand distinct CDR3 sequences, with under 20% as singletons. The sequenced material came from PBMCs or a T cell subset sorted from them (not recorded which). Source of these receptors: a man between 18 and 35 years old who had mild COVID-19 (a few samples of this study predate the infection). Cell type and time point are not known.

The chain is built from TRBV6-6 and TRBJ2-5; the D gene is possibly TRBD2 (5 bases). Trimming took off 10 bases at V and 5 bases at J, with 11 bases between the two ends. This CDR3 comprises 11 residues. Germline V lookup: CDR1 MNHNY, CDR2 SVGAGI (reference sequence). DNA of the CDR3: TGTGCCACCTCCCCGGGGGAGACCCAGTACTTC. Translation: CATSPGETQYF.

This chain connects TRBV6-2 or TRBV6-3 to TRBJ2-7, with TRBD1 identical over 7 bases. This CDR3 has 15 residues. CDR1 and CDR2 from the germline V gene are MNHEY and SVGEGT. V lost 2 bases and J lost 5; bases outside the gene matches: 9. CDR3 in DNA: TGTGCCAGCAGTTACGGCAGGGGGTGGAGAAACGAGCAGTACGTC. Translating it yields CASSYGRGWRNEQYV.

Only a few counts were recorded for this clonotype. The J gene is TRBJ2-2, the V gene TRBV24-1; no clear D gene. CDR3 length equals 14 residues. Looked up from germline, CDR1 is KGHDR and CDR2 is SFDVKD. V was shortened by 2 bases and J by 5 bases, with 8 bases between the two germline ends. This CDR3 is CATSDSGLTGELFF. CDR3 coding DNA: TGTGCCACCAGTGATTCTGGGCTAACCGGGGAGCTGTTTTTT.

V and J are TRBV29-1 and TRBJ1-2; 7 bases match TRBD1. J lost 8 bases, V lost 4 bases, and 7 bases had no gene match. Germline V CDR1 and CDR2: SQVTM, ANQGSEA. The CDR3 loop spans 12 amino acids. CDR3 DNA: TGCAGCGTTGTCAGGGGGGGCTCGGGCTACACCTTC. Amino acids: CSVVRGGSGYTF.

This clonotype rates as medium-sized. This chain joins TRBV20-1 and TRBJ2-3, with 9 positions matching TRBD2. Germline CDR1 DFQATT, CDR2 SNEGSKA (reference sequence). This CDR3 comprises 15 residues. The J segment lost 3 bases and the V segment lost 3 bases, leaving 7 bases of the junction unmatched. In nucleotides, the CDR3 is TGCAGTGCTAGCCAAAGAACTAGCGGGACAGATACGCAGTATTTT. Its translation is CSASQRTSGTDTQYF.

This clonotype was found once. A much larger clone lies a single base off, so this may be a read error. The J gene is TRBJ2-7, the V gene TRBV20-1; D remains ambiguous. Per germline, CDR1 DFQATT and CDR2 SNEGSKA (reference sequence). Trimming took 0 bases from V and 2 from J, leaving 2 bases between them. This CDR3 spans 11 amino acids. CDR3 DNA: TGCAGTGCTAGAGAGGCCTACGAGCAGTACGTC. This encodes CSAREAYEQYV.

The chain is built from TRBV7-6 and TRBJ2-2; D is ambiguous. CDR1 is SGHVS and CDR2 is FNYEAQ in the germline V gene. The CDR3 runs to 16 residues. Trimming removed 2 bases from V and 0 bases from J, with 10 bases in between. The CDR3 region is CASSLNSPANTGELFF. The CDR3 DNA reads TGTGCCAGCAGCTTAAACAGCCCCGCGAACACCGGGGAGCTGTTTTTT.

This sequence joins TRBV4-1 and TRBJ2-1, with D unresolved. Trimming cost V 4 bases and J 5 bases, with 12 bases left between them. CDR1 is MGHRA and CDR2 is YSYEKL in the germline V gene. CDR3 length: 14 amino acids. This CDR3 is CASSPRTLDNEQFF. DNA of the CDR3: TGCGCCAGCAGCCCCCGGACCCTAGACAATGAGCAGTTCTTC.

The CDR3 sequence: CASSQVYGTDTQYF. For the CDR3, the DNA is TGCGCCAGCAGCCAAGTTTACGGCACAGATACGCAGTATTTT. The chain combines TRBV4-1 with TRBJ2-3; no definite D call. V lost 1 base and J lost 1, with 6 bases in between. Germline CDR1 is MGHRA and CDR2 is YSYEKL. The CDR3 totals 14 residues.

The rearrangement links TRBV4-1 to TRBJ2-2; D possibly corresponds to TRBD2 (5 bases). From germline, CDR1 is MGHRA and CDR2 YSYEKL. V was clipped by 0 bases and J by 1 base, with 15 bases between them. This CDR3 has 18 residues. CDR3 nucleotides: TGCGCCAGCAGCCAAGATCGGGGAAGACCGATGAACACCGGGGAGCTGTTTTTT. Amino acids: CASSQDRGRPMNTGELFF.

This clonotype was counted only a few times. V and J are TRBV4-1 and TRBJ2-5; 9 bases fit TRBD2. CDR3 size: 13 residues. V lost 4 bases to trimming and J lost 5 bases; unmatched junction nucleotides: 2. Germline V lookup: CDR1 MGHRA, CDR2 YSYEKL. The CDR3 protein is CASSRGGVETQYF. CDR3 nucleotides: TGCGCCAGCAGCCGCGGGGGGGTTGAGACCCAGTACTTC.

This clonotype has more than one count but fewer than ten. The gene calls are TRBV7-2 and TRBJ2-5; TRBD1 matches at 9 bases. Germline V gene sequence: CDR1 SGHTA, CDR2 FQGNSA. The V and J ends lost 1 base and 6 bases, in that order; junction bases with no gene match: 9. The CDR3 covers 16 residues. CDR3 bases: TGTGCCAGCAGCTTAGGGGGGACAGGGCCATCCCAGACCCAGTACTTC. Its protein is CASSLGGTGPSQTQYF. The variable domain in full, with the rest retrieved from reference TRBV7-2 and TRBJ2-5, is GAGVSQSPSNKVTEKGKDVELRCDPISGHTALYWYRQSLGQGLEFLIYFQGNSAPDKSGLPSDRFSAERTGGSVSTLTIQRTQQEDSAVYLCASSLGGTGPSQTQYFGPGTRLLVL.

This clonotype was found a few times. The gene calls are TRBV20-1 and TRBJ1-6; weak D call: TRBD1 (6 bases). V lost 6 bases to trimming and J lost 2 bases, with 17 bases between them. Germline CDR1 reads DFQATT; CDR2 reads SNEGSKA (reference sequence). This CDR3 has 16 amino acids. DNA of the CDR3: TGCAGTGCGGGACTCGGGGGGACAACCTATAATTCACCCCTCCACTTT. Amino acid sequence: CSAGLGGTTYNSPLHF.

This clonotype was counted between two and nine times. CDR3 DNA: TGTGCCAGCAGCTTAATAGGACAGGGGAATTCACCCCTCCACTTT. Encoded protein: CASSLIGQGNSPLHF. This sequence joins TRBV7-3 and TRBJ1-6; TRBD1 agrees at 9 bases. V was clipped by 1 base and J by 7 bases; unmatched bases: 2. Germline V CDR1 and CDR2: SGHTA, FQGTGA. The CDR3 consists of 15 residues.

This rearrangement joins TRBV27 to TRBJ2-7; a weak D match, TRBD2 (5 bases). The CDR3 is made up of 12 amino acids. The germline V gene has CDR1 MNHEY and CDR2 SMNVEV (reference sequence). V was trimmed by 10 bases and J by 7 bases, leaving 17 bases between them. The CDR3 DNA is TGTGCCACCTCCCTGATAACGGGGGAGCAGTACTTC. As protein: CATSLITGEQYF.

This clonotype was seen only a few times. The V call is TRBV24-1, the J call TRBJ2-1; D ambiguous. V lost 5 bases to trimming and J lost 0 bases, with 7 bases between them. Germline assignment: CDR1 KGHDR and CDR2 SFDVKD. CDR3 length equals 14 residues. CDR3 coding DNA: TGTGCCACCAGTGGTATTAGCTCCTACAATGAGCAGTTCTTC. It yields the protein CATSGISSYNEQFF.

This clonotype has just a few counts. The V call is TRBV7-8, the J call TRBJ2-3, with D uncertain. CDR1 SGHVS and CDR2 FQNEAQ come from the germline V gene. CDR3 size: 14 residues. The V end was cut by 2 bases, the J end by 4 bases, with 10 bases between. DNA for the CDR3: TGTGCCAGCAGCTTACCAGAGAGGTCAGATACGCAGTATTTT. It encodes CASSLPERSDTQYF.

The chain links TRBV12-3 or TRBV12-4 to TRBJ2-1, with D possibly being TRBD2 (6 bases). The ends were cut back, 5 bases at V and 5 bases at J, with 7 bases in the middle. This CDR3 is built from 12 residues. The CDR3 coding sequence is TGTGCCAGCAGTGAGCGGGACAATGAGCAGTTCTTC. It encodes CASSERDNEQFF.

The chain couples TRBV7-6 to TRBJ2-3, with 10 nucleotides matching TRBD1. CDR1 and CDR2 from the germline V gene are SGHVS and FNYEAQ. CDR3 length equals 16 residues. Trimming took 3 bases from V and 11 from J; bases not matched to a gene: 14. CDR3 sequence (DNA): TGTGCCAGCAGCTTGAGTGACAGGGGGCGCTCTAGAGGGCAGTATTTT. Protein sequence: CASSLSDRGRSRGQYF.

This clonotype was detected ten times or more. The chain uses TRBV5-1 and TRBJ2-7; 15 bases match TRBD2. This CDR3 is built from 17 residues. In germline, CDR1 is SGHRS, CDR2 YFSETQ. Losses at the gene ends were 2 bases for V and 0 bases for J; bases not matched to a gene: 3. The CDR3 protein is CASSFGTSGGYSYEQYF. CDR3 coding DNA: TGCGCCAGCAGCTTTGGGACTAGCGGGGGGTACTCCTACGAGCAGTACTTC.